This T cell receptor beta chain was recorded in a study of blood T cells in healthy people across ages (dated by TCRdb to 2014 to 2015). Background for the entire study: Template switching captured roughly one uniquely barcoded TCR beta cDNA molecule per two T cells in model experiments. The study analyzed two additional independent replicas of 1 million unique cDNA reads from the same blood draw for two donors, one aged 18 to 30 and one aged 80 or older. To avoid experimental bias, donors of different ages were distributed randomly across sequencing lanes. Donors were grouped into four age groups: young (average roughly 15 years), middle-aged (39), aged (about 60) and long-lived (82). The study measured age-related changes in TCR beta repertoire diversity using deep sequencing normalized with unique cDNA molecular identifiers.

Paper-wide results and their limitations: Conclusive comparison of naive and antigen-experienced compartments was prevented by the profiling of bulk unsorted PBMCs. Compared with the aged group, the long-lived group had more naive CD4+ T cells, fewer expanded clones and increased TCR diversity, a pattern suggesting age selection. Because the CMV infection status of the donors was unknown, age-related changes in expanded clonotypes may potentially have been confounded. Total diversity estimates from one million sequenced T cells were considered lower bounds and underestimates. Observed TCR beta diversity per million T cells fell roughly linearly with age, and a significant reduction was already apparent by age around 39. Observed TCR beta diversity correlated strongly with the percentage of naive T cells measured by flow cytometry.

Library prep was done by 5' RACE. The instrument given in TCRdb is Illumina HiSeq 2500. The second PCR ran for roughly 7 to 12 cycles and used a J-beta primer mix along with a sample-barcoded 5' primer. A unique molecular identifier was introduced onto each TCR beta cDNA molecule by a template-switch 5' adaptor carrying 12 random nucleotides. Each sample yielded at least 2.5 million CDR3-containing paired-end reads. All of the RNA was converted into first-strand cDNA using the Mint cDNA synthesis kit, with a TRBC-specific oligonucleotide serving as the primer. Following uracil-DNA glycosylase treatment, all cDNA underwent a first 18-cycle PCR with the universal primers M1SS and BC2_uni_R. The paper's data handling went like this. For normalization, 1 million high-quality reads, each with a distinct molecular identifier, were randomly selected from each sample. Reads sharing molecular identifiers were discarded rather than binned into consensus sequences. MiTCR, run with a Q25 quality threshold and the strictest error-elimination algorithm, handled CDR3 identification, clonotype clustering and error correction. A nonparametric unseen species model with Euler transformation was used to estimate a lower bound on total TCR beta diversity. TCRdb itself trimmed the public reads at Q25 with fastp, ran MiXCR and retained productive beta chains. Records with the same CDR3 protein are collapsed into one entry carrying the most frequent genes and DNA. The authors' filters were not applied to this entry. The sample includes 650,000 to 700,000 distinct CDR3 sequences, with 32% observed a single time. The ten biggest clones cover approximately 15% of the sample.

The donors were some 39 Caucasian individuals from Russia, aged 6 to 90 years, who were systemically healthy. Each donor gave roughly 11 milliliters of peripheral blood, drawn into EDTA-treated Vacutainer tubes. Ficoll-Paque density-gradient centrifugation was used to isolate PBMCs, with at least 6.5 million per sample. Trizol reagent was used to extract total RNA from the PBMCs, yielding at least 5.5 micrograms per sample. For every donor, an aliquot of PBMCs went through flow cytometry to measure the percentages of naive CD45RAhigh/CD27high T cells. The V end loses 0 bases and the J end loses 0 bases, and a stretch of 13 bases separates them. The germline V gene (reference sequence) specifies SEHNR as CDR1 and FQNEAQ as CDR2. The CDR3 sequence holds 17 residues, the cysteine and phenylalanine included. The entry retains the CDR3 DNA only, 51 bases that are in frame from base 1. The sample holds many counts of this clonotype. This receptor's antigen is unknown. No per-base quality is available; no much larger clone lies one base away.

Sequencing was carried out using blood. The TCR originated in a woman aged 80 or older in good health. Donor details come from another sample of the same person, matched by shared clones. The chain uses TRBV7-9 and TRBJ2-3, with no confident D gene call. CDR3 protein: CASSLARRRKSTDTQYF. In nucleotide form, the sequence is TGTGCCAGCAGCTTAGCGCGCCGAAGAAAGAGCACAGATACGCAGTATTTT.